This T cell receptor beta chain was captured in a study of T-cell reconstitution after alpha-beta-depleted transplantation in children. Unique molecular identifiers were used to barcode this TCRbeta library. TCRdb fed the PCR reads into MiXCR, producing one record per CDR3 protein. The data contain 450,000 to 600,000 distinct CDR3 sequences, over 10% of them seen just once; the ten biggest clones take up 2.2%. The source of this sequence is a male patient younger than 18 who had a stem cell transplant for acute myeloid leukemia, so the T cells may come from the graft donor. The specimen comprised PBMCs, mostly from graft donor cells, sampled 360 days after TCRalphabeta/CD19-depleted stem cell transplant.

CDR3 in amino acids: CASSPPTSGGYNEQFF. The DNA of the CDR3 is TGTGCCAGCAGTCCCCCGACTAGCGGGGGATACAATGAGCAGTTCTTC. This chain joins TRBV28 and TRBJ2-1, with TRBD2 matching 12 bases. The CDR3 is 16 residues long. V lost 5 bases to trimming and J lost 4 bases; unmatched junction nucleotides: 6. The germline CDR1 and CDR2 sequences are MDHEN and SYDVKM.